This T cell receptor (beta chain) emerged from a study of siplizumab effects on memory and regulatory T cells (dated by TCRdb to about 2019). With respect to the entire study: The study looked at the effect of siplizumab, an anti-CD2 antibody, on alloreactive T-cell subsets in allogeneic mixed lymphocyte reactions made from human PBMCs.

What the research found in general, with its limitations: Roughly 75-97% of proliferating CD4+ or CD8+ clones could not be assigned a naive or memory phenotype. Because sequences at frequencies below about 10^-5 were poorly captured, only a minor fraction of alloreactive clones could be mapped back to unstimulated subsets. No functional confirmation was obtained for the suppressive function of proliferating Tregs from siplizumab cultures. Of the alloreactive CD4+ clones that could be mapped, the Treg-derived share averaged roughly 73% with siplizumab compared with 25% to 30% in control reactions. Compared with memory T cells, unstimulated naive T cells appeared more diverse, and naive cells seemed to make a substantial contribution to the alloresponse. The cumulative frequency of alloreactive sequences that could be traced back to unstimulated CD4+ memory T cells was significantly reduced by siplizumab.

The protocol used for the library was the immunoSEQ multiplex PCR assay. About 10^5 TCR templates per sample were assayed by the deep sequencing platform. Genomic DNA extracted from sorted T cells was the material used for TCRbeta CDR3 sequencing. In the paper's pipeline: The R programming language was used for clonal analysis of TCRbeta CDR3 data. Alloreactive CD4+ and CD8+ clones were defined by comparing unstimulated samples with post-reaction CFSE-low samples. Regulatory or non-regulatory origin was assigned to alloreactive CD4+ clones by matching of sequences to sorted unstimulated Treg and non-Treg repertoires. Entries here come from immuneACCESS through TCRdb and include only in-frame sequences with V and J called. Some clones fail to appear in such tables; in the studies checked, an unresolved V gene covers under half of the shortfall, and the cause of the remainder is unknown. That table supplies the V and J calls and clone size; D and trimming were determined from the DNA. The sample profile shows approximately 98,000 clones; about 94% of them were found once. The ten largest clones represent about 1.4% of the sample.

On this clone: The antigen it recognizes is unknown. No qualities accompany the bases; no much larger clone lies one base away.

V lost 2 bases and J lost 3 bases, and the count of bases not matched to a germline gene is 7. Including cysteine and phenylalanine, the CDR3 has 16 amino acids. The sequence is cut down to CDR3 DNA, 48 bases in frame from base 1. CDR1 and CDR2 are read off the germline V gene (reference sequence) as SGHNT and YYREEE. Sorted unstimulated T cells and proliferating T cells recovered from mixed lymphocyte reactions were subjected to TCRbeta CDR3 sequencing. Fresh whole blood from ten HLA-typed healthy donors served as the source for isolating PBMCs. Unstimulated CD4+ non-regulatory T cells were FACS-sorted to map the origin of alloreactive clones.

The clonotype originates from a human donor in good health. Sequencing used non-Treg CD4+ T cells sorted from blood. This sample's cell subset or site label indicates: FACS-sorted unstimulated CD4+ non-regulatory T cells. Here the chain combines TRBV5-4 and TRBJ2-1; TRBD1 fits 8 bases in the junction. The CDR3 amino acid sequence is: CASSFGGQGNYNEQFF. The nucleotide sequence is TGTGCCAGCAGCTTCGGAGGACAGGGTAACTACAATGAGCAGTTCTTC.